What follows is one TCR beta chain and its context. This sample is drawn from a study of blood T cell repertoires in COVID-19. As for the study in general: Both acute and convalescent COVID-19 samples were obtained from the United States, Italy and Spain. T cells, B-cell-depleted T cells, or PBMCs supplied cDNA or gDNA.

Original data processing: Reference gene primers were amplified, and this amplification served to estimate nucleated cell counts. The protocol was immunoSEQ multiplex PCR, while the TCRdb copy is restricted to in-frame clones and leaves out a portion. Clone size and V and J calls were adopted from that table, with D and trimming inferred from the DNA. Here the sample spans fewer than 25,000 clones, roughly 87% being singletons. The CDR3 has 12 amino acids. Trimming took 7 bases from V and 1 from J, leaving 10 bases between them. Germline-derived CDR1 and CDR2 are SQVTM and ANQGSEA. The chain couples TRBV29-1 to TRBJ1-1; no firm D call. The sequencing input was peripheral blood. The receptor's source is an older man with acute or convalescent COVID-19. CDR3: CSGGERNTEAFF. In DNA, the CDR3 is TGCAGCGGCGGGGAGCGGAACACTGAAGCTTTCTTT.